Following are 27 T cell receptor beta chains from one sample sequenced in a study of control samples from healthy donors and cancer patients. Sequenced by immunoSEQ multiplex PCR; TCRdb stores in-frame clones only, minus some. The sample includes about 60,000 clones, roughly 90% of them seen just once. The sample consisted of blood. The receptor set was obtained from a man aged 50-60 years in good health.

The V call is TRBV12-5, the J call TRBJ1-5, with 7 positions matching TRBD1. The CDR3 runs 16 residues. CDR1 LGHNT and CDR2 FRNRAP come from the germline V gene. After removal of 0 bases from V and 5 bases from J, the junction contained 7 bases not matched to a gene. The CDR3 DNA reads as TGTGCTAGTGGTTTGGTACCTGAGGGGGCGCATCAGCCCCAGCATTTT. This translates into CASGLVPEGAHQPQHF.

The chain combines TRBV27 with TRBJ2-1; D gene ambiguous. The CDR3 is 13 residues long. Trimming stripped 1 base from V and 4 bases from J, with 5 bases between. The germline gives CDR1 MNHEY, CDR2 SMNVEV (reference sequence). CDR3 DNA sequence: TGTGCCAGCAGTTTATACCCATACAATGAGCAGTTCTTC. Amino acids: CASSLYPYNEQFF.

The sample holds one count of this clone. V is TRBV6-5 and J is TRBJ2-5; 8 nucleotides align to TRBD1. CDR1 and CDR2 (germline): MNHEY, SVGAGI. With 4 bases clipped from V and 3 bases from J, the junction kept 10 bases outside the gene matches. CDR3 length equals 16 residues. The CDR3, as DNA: TGTGCCAGCAGTTCCCTCAGGACAGGGCTTGAAGAGACCCAGTACTTC. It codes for CASSSLRTGLEETQYF.

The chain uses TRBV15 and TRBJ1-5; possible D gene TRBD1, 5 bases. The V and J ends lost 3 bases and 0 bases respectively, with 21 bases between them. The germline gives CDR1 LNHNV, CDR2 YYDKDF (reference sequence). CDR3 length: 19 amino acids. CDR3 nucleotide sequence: TGTGCCACCAGCAGGGTTGGTGGGGGGAGGTGGGGTAGCAATCAGCCCCAGCATTTT. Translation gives CATSRVGGGRWGSNQPQHF.

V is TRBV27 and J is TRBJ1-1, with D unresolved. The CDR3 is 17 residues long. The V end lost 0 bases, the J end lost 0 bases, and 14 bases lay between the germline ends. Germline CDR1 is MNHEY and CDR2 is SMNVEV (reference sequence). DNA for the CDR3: TGTGCCAGCAGTTTATCGATAATACCGGAGATGAACACTGAAGCTTTCTTT. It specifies CASSLSIIPEMNTEAFF.

The CDR3 sequence is CASSPAGTENGYTF. In DNA, the CDR3 is TGTGCCAGCAGTCCTGCCGGGACAGAGAATGGCTACACCTTC. The V call is TRBV28, the J call TRBJ1-2; 7 bases fit TRBD1. V lost 5 bases, J lost 6 bases, and 9 bases stayed unmatched. The V gene's germline CDR1 is MDHEN and CDR2 SYDVKM. There are 14 residues in the CDR3.

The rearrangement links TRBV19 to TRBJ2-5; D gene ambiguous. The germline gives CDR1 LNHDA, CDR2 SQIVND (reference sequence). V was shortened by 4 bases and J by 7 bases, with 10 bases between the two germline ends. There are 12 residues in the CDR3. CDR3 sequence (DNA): TGTGCCAGTAGTAGTACGTTGGGGACCCAGTACTTC. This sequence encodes CASSSTLGTQYF. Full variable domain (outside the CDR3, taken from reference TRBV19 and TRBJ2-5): DGGITQSPKYLFRKEGQNVTLSCEQNLNHDAMYWYRQDPGQGLRLIYYSQIVNDFQKGDIAEGYSVSREKKESFPLTVTSAQKNPTAFYLCASSSTLGTQYFGPGTRLLVL.

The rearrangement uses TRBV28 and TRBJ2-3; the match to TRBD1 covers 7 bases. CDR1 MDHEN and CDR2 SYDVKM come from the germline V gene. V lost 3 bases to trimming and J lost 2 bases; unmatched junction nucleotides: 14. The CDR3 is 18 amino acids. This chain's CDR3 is CASSFPQGETPFTDTQYF. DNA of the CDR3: TGTGCCAGCAGTTTCCCCCAGGGGGAGACCCCTTTCACAGATACGCAGTATTTT.

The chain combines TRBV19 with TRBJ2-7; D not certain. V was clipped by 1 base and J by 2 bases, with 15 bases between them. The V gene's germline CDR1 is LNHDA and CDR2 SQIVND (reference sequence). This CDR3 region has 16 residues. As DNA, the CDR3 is TGTGCCAGTAGTATAGTGGCTTGGGCGGAGACCTACGAGCAGTACTTC. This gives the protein CASSIVAWAETYEQYF.

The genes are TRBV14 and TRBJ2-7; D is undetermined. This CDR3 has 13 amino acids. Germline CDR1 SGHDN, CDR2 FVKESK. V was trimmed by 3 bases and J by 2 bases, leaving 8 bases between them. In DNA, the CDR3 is TGTGCCAGCAGCCAGCACAGCACCTACGAGCAGTACTTC. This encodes CASSQHSTYEQYF.

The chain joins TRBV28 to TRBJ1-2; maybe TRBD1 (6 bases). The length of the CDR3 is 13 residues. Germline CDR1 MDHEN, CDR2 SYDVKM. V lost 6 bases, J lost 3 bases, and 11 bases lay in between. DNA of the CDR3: TGTGCCAGCAGACAGGGCTGGGACTATGGCTACACCTTC. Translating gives CASRQGWDYGYTF.

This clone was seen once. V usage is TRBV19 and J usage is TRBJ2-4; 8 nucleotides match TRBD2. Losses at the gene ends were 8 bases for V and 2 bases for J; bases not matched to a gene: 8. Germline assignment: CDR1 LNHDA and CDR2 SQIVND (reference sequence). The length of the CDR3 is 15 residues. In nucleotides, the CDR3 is TGTGCCAGTGGAGTTAGCGGGATGACCAAAAACATTCAGTACTTC. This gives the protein CASGVSGMTKNIQYF.

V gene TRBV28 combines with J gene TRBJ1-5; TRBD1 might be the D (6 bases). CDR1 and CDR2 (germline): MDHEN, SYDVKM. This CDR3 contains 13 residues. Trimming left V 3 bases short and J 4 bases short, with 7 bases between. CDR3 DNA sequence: TGTGCCAGCAGTTTCACAGGGAATCAGCCCCAGCATTTT. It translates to CASSFTGNQPQHF.

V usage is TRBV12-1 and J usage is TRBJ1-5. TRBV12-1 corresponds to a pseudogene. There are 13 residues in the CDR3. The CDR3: CASSAGQRQPQHF. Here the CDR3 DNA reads TGTGCCAGCAGCGCGGGGCAGCGGCAGCCCCAGCATTTT.

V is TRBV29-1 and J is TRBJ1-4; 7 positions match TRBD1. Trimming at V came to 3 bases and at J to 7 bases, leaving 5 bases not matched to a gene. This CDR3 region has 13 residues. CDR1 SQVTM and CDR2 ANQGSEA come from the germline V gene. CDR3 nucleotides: TGCAGCGTTGATCGAGGGGACAGTGAAAAACTGTTTTTT. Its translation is CSVDRGDSEKLFF.

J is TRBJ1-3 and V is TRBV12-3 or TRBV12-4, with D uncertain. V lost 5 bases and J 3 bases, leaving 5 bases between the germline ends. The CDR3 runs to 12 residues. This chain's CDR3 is CASSPFGNTIYF. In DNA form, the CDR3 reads TGTGCCAGCAGTCCCTTTGGAAACACCATATATTTT.

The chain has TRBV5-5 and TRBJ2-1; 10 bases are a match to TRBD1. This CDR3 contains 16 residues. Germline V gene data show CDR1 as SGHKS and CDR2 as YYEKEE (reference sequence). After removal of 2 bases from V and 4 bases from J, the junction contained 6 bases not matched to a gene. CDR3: CASSFRQGAAYNEQFF. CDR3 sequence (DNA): TGTGCCAGCAGCTTCCGACAGGGGGCAGCGTACAATGAGCAGTTCTTC.

CDR3 protein: CATSDSGNLNTEAFF. The CDR3, as DNA: TGTGCCACCAGTGATTCAGGTAATTTGAACACTGAAGCTTTCTTT. V is TRBV24-1 and J is TRBJ1-1; D not certain. Germline CDR1 KGHDR, CDR2 SFDVKD. V lost 2 bases and J lost 0, with 9 bases in between. This CDR3 spans 15 amino acids.

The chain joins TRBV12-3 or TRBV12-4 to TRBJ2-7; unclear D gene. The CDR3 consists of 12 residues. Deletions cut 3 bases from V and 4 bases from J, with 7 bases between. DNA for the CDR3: TGTGCCAGCAGTTTTGCAGGTTACGAGCAGTACTTC. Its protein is CASSFAGYEQYF.

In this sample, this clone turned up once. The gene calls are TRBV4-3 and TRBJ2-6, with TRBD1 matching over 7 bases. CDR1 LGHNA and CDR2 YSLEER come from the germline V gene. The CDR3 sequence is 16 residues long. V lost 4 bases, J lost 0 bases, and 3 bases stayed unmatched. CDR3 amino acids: CASSPEGASGANVLTF. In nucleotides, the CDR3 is TGCGCCAGCAGCCCCGAGGGGGCCTCTGGGGCCAACGTCCTGACTTTC.

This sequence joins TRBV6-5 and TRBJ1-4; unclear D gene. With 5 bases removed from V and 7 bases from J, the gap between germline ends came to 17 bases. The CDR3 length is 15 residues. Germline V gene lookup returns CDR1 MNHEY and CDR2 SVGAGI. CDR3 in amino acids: CASSTTSGGGEKLFF. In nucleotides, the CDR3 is TGTGCCAGCAGTACGACCTCGGGCGGAGGTGAAAAACTGTTTTTT.

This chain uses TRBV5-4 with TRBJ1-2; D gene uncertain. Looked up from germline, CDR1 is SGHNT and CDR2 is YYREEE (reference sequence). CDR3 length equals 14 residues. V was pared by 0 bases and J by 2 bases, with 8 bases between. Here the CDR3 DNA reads TGTGCCAGCAGCTTGGACGGCAGAAACTATGGCTACACCTTC. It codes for CASSLDGRNYGYTF.

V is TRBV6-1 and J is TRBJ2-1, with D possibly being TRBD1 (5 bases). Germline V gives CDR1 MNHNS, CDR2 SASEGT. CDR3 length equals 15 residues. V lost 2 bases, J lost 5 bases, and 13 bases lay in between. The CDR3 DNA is TGTGCCAGCAGTGAACAGGGAAGGACCCACAATGAGCAGTTCTTC. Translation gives CASSEQGRTHNEQFF.

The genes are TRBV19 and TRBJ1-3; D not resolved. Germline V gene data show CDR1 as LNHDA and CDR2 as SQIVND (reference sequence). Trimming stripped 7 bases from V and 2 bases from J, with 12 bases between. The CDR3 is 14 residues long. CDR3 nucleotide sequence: TGTGCCAGTAATCGGGAGTTGCCTGGAAACACCATATATTTT. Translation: CASNRELPGNTIYF.

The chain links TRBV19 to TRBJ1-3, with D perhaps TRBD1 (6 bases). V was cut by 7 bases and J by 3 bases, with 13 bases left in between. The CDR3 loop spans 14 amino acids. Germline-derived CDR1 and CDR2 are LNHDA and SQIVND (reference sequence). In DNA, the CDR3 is TGTGCCAGTACCCACAGGGAAAGTGGAAACACCATATATTTT. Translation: CASTHRESGNTIYF. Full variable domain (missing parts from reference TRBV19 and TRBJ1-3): DGGITQSPKYLFRKEGQNVTLSCEQNLNHDAMYWYRQDPGQGLRLIYYSQIVNDFQKGDIAEGYSVSREKKESFPLTVTSAQKNPTAFYLCASTHRESGNTIYFGEGSWLTVV.

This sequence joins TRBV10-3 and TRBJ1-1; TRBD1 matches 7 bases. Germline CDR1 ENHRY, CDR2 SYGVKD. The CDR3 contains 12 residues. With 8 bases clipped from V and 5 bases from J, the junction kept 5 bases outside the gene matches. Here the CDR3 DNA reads TGTGCCATCGGGACAGATAGGACTGAAGCTTTCTTT. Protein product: CAIGTDRTEAFF.

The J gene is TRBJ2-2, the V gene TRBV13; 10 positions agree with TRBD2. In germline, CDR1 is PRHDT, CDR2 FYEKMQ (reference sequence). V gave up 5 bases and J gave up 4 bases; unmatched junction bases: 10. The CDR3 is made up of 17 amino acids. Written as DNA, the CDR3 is TGTGCCAGCAGCCCAAAGGGTAGCGGGAGGTTCACCGGGGAGCTGTTTTTT. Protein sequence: CASSPKGSGRFTGELFF.